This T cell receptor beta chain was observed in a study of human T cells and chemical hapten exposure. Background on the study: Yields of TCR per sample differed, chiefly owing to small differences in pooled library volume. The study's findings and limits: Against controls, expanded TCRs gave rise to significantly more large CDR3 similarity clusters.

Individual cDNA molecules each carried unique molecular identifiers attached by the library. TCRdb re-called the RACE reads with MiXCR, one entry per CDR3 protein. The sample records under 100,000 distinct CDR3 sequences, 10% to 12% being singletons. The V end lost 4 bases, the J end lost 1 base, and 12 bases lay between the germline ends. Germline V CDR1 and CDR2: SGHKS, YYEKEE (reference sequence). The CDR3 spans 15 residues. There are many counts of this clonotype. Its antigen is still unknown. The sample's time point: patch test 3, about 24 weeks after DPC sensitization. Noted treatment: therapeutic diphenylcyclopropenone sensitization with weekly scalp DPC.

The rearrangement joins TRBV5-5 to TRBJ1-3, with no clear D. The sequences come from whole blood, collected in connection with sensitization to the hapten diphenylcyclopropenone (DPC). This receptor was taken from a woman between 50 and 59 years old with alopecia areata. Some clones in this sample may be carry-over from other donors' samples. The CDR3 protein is CASSGGQSSGNTIYF. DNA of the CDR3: TGTGCCAGCAGCGGAGGCCAGTCTTCTGGAAACACCATATATTTT.